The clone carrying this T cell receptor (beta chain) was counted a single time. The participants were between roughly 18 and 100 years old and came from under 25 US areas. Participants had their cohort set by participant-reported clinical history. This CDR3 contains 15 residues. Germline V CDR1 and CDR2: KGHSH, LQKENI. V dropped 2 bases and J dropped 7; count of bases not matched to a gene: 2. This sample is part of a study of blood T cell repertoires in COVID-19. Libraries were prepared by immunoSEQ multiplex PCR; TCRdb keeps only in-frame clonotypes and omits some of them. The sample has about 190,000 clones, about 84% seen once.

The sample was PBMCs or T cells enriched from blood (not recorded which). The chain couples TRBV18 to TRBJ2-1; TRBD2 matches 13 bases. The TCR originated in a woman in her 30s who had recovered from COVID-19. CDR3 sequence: CASSPGLAGANEQFF. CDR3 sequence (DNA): TGTGCCAGCTCACCAGGACTAGCGGGAGCTAATGAGCAGTTCTTC.